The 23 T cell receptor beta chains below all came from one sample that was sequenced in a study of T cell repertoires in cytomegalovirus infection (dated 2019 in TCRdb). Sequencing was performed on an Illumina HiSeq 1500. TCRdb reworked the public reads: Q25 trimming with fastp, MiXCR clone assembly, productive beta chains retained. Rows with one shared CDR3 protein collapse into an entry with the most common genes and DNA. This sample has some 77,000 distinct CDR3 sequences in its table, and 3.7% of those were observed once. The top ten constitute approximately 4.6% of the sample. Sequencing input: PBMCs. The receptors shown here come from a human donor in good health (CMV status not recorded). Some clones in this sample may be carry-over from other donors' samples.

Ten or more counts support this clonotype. The CDR3 nucleotides read TGTGCCAGCAGGAGTGACAGTAACGCCAAAAACATTCAGTACTTC. Translation gives CASRSDSNAKNIQYF. V and J are TRBV6-2 or TRBV6-3 and TRBJ2-4; possible D gene TRBD1, 5 bases. The germline gives CDR1 MNHEY, CDR2 SVGEGT. V was trimmed by 6 bases and J by 1 base, leaving 13 bases between them. The length of the CDR3 is 15 residues.

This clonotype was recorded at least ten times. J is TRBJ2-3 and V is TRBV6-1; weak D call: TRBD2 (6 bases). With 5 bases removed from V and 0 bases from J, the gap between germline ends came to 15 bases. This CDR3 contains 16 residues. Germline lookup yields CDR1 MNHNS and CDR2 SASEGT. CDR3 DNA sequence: TGTGCCAGCAGTTCACTGCCGGGAGCTAGCACAGATACGCAGTATTTT. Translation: CASSSLPGASTDTQYF.

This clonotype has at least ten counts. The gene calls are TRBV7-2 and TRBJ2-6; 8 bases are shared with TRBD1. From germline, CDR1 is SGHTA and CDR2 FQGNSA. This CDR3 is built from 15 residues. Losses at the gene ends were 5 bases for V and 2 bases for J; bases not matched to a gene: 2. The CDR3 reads CASSPGGAGANVLTF. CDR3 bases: TGTGCCAGCAGCCCAGGGGGCGCTGGGGCCAACGTCCTGACTTTC. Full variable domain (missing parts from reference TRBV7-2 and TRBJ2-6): GAGVSQSPSNKVTEKGKDVELRCDPISGHTALYWYRQSLGQGLEFLIYFQGNSAPDKSGLPSDRFSAERTGGSVSTLTIQRTQQEDSAVYLCASSPGGAGANVLTFGAGSRLTVL.

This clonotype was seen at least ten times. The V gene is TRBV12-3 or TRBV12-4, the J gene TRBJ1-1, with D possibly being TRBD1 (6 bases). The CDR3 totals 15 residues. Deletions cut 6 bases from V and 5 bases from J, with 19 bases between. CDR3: CASSLSRGGETEAFF. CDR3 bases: TGTGCCAGCAGCCTGAGTAGGGGGGGAGAGACTGAAGCTTTCTTT.

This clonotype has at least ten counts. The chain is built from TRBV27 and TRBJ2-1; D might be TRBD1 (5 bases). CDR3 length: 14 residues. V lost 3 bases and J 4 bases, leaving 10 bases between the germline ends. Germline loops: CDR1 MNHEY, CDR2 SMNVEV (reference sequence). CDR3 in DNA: TGTGCCAGCAGTTTCTTGACAGAGTACAATGAGCAGTTCTTC. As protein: CASSFLTEYNEQFF.

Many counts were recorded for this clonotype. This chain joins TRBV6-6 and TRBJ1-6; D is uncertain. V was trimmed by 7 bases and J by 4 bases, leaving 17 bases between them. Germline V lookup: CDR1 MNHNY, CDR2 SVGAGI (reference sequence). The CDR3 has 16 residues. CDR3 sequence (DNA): TGTGCCAGCAACCCAGAGGGCCGAACGTATAATTCACCCCTCCACTTT. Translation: CASNPEGRTYNSPLHF.

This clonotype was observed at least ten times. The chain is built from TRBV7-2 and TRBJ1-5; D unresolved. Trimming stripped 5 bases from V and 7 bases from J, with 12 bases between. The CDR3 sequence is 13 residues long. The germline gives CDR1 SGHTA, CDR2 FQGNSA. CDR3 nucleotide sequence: TGTGCCAGCAGCACATTACCCGGCCAGCCCCAGCATTTT. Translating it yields CASSTLPGQPQHF.

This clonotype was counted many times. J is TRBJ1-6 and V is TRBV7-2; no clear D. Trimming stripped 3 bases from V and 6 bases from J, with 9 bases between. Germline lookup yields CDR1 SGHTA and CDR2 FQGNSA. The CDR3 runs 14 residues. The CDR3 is CASSFSISNSPLHF. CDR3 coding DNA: TGTGCCAGCAGCTTTTCCATAAGTAATTCACCCCTCCACTTT.

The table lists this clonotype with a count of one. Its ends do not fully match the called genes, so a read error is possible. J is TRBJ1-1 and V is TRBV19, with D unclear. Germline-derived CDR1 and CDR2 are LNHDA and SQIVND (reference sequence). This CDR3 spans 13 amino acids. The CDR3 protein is CASSRTANTESCF. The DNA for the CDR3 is TGTGCCAGTAGTCGAACAGCAAACACTGAATCTTGCTTT.

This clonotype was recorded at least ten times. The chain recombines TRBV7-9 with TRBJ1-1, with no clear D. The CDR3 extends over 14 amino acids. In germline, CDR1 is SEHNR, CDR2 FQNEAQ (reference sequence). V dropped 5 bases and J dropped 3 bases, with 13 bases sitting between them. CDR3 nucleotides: TGTGCCAGCAGCGACGAATCGGGGTACACTGAAGCTTTCTTT. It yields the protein CASSDESGYTEAFF.

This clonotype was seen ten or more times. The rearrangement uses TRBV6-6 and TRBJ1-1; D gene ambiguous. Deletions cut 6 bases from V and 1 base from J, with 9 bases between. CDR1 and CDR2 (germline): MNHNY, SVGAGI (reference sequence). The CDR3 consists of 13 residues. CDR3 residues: CASRILENTEAFF. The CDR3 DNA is TGTGCCAGCAGGATCCTTGAGAACACTGAAGCTTTCTTT.

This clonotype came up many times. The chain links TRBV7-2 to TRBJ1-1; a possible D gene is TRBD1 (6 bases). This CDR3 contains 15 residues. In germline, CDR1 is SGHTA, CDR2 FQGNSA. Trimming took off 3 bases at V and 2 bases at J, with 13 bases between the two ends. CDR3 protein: CASSFLDSYNTEAFF. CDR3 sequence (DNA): TGTGCCAGCAGCTTTCTGGACAGCTACAACACTGAAGCTTTCTTT.

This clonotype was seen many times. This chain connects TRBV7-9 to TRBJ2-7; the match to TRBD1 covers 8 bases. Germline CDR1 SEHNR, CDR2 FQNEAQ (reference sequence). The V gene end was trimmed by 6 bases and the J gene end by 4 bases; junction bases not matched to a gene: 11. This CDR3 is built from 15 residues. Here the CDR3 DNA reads TGTGCCAGCAGACCCTCGTCGCAGGGGGCATACGAGCAGTACTTC. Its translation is CASRPSSQGAYEQYF.

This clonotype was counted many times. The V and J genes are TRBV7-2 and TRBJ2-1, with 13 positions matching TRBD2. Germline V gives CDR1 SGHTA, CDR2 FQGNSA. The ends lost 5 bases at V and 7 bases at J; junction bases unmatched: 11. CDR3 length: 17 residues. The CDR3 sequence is CASSRTSGGQRRNEQFF. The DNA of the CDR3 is TGTGCCAGCAGCCGGACTAGCGGGGGACAGAGGCGGAATGAGCAGTTCTTC.

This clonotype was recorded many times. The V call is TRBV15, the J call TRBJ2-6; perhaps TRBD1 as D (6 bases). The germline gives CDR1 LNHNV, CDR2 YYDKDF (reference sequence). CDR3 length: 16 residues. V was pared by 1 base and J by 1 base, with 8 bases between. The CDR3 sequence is CATSRVQGSGANVLTF. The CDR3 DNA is TGTGCCACCAGCAGAGTCCAGGGGTCTGGGGCCAACGTCCTGACTTTC.

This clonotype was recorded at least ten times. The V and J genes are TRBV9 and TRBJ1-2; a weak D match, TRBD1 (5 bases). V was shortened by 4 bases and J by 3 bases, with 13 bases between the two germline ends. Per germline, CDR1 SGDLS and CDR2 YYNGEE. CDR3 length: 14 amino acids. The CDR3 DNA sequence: TGTGCCAGCAGCCCATTACAGGCAGACTATGGCTACACCTTC. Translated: CASSPLQADYGYTF.

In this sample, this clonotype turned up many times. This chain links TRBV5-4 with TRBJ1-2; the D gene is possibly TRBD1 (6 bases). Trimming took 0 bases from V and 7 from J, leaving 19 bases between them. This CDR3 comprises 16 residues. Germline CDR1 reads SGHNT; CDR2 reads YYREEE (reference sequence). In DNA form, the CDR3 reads TGTGCCAGCAGCTTGGCCGGAGGGCAGGGGTTGGGTGGCTACACCTTC. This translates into CASSLAGGQGLGGYTF.

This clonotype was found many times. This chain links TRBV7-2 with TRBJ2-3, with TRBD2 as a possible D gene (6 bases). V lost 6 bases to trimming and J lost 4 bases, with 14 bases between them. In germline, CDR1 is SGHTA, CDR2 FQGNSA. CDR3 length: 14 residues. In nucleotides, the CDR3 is TGTGCCAGCAGATATCAAACGGGGGCAGATACGCAGTATTTT. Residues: CASRYQTGADTQYF.

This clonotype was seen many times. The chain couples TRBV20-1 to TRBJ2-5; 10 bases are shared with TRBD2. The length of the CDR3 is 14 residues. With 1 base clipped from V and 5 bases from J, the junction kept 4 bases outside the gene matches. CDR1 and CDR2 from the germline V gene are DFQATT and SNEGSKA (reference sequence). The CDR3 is CSARVPAGGETQYF. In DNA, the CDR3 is TGCAGTGCTAGAGTCCCAGCGGGGGGGGAGACCCAGTACTTC.

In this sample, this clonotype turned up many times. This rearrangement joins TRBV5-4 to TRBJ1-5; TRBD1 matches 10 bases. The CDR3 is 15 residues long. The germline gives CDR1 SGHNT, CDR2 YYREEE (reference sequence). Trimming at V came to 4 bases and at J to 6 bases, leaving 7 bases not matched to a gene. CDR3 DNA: TGTGCCAGCAGCATAGCCGGGACAGGGGTTCAGCCCCAGCATTTT. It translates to CASSIAGTGVQPQHF.

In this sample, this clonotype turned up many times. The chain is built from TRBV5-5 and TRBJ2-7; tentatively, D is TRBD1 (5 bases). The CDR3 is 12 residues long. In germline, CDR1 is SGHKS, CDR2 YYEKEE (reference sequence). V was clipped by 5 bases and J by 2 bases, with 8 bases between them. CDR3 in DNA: TGTGCCAGCAGTAAGACAGCCTACGAGCAGTACTTC. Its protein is CASSKTAYEQYF. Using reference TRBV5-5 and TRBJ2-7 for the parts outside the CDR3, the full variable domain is DAGVTQSPTHLIKTRGQQVTLRCSPISGHKSVSWYQQVLGQGPQFIFQYYEKEERGRGNFPDRFSARQFPNYSSELNVNALLLGDSALYLCASSKTAYEQYFGPGTRLTVT.

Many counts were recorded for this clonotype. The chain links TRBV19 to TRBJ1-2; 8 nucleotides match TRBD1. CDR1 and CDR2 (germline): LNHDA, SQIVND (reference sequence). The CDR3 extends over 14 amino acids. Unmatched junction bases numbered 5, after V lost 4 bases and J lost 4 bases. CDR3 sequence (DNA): TGTGCCAGTAGTAAAGGACAGGGCGGCTATGGCTACACCTTC. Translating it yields CASSKGQGGYGYTF.

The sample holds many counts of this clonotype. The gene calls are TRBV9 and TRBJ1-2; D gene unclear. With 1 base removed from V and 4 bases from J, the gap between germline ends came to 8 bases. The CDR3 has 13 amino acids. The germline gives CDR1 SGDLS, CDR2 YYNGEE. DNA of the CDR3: TGTGCCAGCAGCGTATCGGAGGGCTATGGCTACACCTTC. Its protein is CASSVSEGYGYTF.